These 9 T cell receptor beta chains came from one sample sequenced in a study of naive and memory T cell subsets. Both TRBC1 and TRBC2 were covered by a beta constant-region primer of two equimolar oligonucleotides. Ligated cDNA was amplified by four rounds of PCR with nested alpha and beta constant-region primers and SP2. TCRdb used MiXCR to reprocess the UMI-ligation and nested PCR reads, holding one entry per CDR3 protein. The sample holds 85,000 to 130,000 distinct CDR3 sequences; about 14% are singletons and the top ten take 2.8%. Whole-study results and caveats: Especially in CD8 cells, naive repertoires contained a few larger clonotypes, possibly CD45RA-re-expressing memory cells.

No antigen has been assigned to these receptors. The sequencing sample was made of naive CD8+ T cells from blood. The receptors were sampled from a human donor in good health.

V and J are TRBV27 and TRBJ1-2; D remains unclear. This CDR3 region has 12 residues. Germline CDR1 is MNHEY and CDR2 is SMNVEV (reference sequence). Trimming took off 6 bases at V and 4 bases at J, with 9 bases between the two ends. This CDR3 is CASRTEPYGYTF. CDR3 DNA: TGTGCCAGCAGAACAGAGCCCTATGGCTACACCTTC.

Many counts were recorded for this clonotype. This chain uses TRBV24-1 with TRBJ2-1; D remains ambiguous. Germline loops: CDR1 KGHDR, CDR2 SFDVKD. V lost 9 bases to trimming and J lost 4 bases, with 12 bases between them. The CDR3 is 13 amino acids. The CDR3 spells CATSHGGYNEQFF. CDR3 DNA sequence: TGTGCCACCTCGCATGGCGGTTACAATGAGCAGTTCTTC.

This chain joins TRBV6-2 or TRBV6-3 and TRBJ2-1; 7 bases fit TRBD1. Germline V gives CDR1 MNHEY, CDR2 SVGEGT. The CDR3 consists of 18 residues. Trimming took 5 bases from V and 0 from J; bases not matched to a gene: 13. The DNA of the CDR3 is TGTGCCAGCAGTCTACGCGCTTCGGGGACAGCCTCCTACAATGAGCAGTTCTTC. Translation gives CASSLRASGTASYNEQFF.

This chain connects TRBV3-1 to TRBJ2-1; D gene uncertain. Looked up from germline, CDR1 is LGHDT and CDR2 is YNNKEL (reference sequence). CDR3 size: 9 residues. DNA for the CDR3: TGTGCAGTGGGCAATGAGCAGTTCTTC. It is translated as CAVGNEQFF.

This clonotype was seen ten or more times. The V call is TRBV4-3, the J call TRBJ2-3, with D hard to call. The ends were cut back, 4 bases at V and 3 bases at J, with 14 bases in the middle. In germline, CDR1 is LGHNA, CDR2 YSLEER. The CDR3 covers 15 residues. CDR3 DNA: TGCGCCAGCAGCCGAGATCATTCTACGACAGATACGCAGTATTTT. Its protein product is CASSRDHSTTDTQYF.

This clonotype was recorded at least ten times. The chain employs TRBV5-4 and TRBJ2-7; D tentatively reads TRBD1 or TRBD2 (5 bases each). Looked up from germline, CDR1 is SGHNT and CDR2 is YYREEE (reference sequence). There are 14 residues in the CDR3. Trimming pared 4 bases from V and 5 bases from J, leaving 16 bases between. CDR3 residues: CASSVRDRVHEQYF. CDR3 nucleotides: TGTGCCAGCAGCGTCCGGGACCGTGTTCACGAGCAGTACTTC.

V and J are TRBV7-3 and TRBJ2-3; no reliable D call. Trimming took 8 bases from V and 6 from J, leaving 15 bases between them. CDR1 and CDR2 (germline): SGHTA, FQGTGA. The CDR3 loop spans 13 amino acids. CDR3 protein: CASSLSLEDTQYF. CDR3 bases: TGTGCCAGCTCTCTCTCCTTAGAGGATACGCAGTATTTT.

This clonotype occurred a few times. The CDR3 here is CASRQGVGLSYNEQFF. Written as DNA, the CDR3 is TGTGCCAGCAGGCAAGGCGTAGGACTCTCCTACAATGAGCAGTTCTTC. The chain links TRBV12-3 or TRBV12-4 to TRBJ2-1; possibly TRBD2 for D (5 bases). V was cut by 6 bases and J by 0 bases, with 15 bases left in between. This CDR3 comprises 16 residues.

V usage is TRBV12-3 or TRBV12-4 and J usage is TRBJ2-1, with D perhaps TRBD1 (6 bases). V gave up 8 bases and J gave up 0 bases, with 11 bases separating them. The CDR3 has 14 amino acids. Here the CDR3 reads CASYGQSSYNEQFF. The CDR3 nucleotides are TGTGCCAGCTACGGACAGAGCTCCTACAATGAGCAGTTCTTC.